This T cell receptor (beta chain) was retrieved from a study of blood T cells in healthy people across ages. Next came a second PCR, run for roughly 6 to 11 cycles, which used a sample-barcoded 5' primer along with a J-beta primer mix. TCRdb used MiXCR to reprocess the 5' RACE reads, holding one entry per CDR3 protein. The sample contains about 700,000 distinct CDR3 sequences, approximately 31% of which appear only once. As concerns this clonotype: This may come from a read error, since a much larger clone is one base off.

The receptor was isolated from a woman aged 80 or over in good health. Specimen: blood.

The CDR3 loop is CASSVRAGVDTQYF. CDR3 sequence (DNA): TGCGCCAGCAGCGTACGGGCCGGGGTCGATACGCAGTATTTT. The J gene is TRBJ2-3, the V gene TRBV5-1, with D possibly TRBD2 on 5 matching bases. The germline CDR1 and CDR2 sequences are SGHRS and YFSETQ. This CDR3 is 14 amino acids long. The V end lost 4 bases, the J end lost 6 bases, and 15 bases lay between the germline ends.